The 14 T cell receptor beta chains reported below all come from one sample, sequenced in a study of cytomegalovirus exposure and HLA in healthy donors. Researchers ran the PCR with 60 Vbeta and 13 Jbeta primers. The protocol was immunoSEQ multiplex PCR, while the TCRdb copy is restricted to in-frame clones and leaves out a portion. The sample records 140,000 or so clones, 61% being singletons. Source material: PBMCs. The receptors stem from a male donor in good health and CMV-seronegative.

V and J are TRBV4-3 and TRBJ2-7; 11 nucleotides match TRBD1. Germline V gives CDR1 LGHNA, CDR2 YSLEER. This CDR3 region has 15 residues. The junction had 8 bases not matched to a gene; V was cut back by 4 bases and J by 6 bases. The CDR3 DNA sequence: TGCGCCAGCAGCCGGGACGGACAGGGGGCACTCGAGCAGTACTTC. Protein product: CASSRDGQGALEQYF.

A single count supports this clone. The chain recombines TRBV9 with TRBJ1-1, with TRBD1 matching 7 bases. J lost 1 base, V lost 3 bases, and 3 bases had no gene match. The CDR3 is made up of 14 amino acids. Per germline, CDR1 SGDLS and CDR2 YYNGEE. Written as DNA, the CDR3 is TGTGCCAGCAGCGCCGGGACAGCGAACACTGAAGCTTTCTTT. Its translation: CASSAGTANTEAFF.

About this clone itself: The sample holds other DNA sequences that translate to the same CDR3. The chain employs TRBV12-1 and TRBJ1-6. TRBV12-1 is a known pseudogene. CDR3 size: 16 residues. The CDR3 DNA is TGTGCCAGCAGCCGCGGAGAGGGAGGGCGGTATTCACCCCTCCACTTT. This gives the protein CASSRGEGGRYSPLHF.

The chain employs TRBV9 and TRBJ1-3; D uncertain. The CDR3 extends over 13 amino acids. The germline V and J ends were trimmed by 3 bases and 5 bases, with 9 bases remaining between them. The germline gives CDR1 SGDLS, CDR2 YYNGEE. CDR3 protein: CASSDVNRNTIYF. The DNA of the CDR3 is TGTGCCAGCAGCGACGTAAACAGAAACACCATATATTTT.

The chain recombines TRBV11-2 with TRBJ1-1; D gene ambiguous. This CDR3 region has 13 residues. V lost 6 bases to trimming and J lost 0 bases, with 8 bases between them. From germline, CDR1 is SGHAT and CDR2 FQNNGV. CDR3 bases: TGTGCCAGCAGACCTGCGGTGAACACTGAAGCTTTCTTT. It yields the protein CASRPAVNTEAFF.

This clone was detected only a few times. V usage is TRBV5-3 and J usage is TRBJ1-1; D is possibly TRBD1 (6 bases). TRBV5-3 is classed as an ORF, of uncertain function. The V and J ends lost 4 bases and 1 base respectively, with 11 bases between them. The CDR3 runs 14 residues. Here the CDR3 DNA reads TGTGCCAGAAGCGGTGGGGACACGAACACTGAAGCTTTCTTT. It is translated as CARSGGDTNTEAFF.

The sample holds one count of this clone. The chain links TRBV9 to TRBJ2-1, with TRBD2 matching over 8 bases. The trim removed 5 bases at V and 9 bases at J, leaving 16 bases unmatched. CDR1 and CDR2 (germline): SGDLS, YYNGEE. This CDR3 region has 16 residues. CDR3 bases: TGTGCCAGCAGTGCTCTTGGGCGGGGGGCCTCCCCTGAGCAGTTCTTC. Translation gives CASSALGRGASPEQFF.

This clone was seen only a few times. The rearrangement uses TRBV7-3 and TRBJ2-6; no definite D call. The germline V gene encodes CDR1 SGHTA and CDR2 FQGTGA. The CDR3 totals 14 residues. V was clipped by 5 bases and J by 0 bases, with 5 bases between them. The CDR3 nucleotides are TGTGCCAGCAGCCCTAGCTCTGGGGCCAACGTCCTGACTTTC. The encoded protein is CASSPSSGANVLTF.

This clone was seen once. The V gene is TRBV10-3, the J gene TRBJ2-5, with 7 bases matching TRBD1. CDR1 and CDR2 (germline): ENHRY, SYGVKD. This CDR3 contains 12 residues. V dropped 7 bases and J dropped 2; count of bases not matched to a gene: 1. The CDR3, as DNA: TGTGCCATCAAGGACAGGCAAGAGACCCAGTACTTC. This gives the protein CAIKDRQETQYF.

This clone was picked up many times. The chain combines TRBV19 with TRBJ1-1; D is perhaps TRBD1 (5 bases). The V end lost 5 bases, the J end lost 0 bases, and 13 bases lay between the germline ends. CDR1 LNHDA and CDR2 SQIVND come from the germline V gene (reference sequence). The CDR3 is 15 amino acids. This chain's CDR3 is CASSSPDIVNTEAFF. For the CDR3, the DNA is TGTGCCAGTAGTTCCCCGGACATAGTGAACACTGAAGCTTTCTTT.

This clone was picked up a small number of times. The chain is built from TRBV7-8 and TRBJ1-4, with TRBD1 identical over 7 bases. This CDR3 contains 14 residues. The V and J ends lost 5 bases and 5 bases, in that order; junction bases with no gene match: 5. Germline V CDR1 and CDR2: SGHVS, FQNEAQ. CDR3 nucleotide sequence: TGTGCCAGCAGCCCCAGACAGGGAAATGAAAAACTGTTTTTT. Protein: CASSPRQGNEKLFF.

This chain connects TRBV9 to TRBJ1-6, with unresolved D. V was trimmed by 0 bases and J by 0 bases, leaving 10 bases between them. The CDR3 is made up of 17 amino acids. Germline V CDR1 and CDR2: SGDLS, YYNGEE. This CDR3 is CASSVGPGSSYNSPLHF. In DNA form, the CDR3 reads TGTGCCAGCAGCGTAGGGCCAGGCAGCTCCTATAATTCACCCCTCCACTTT. Together with reference TRBV9 and TRBJ1-6, the CDR3 gives the full variable domain: DSGVTQTPKHLITATGQRVTLRCSPRSGDLSVYWYQQSLDQGLQFLIQYYNGEERAKGNILERFSAQQFPDLHSELNLSSLELGDSALYFCASSVGPGSSYNSPLHFGNGTRLTVT.

In its sample, this clone was seen a few times. The chain carries TRBV5-6 and TRBJ2-4; 8 bases line up with TRBD1. Unmatched junction bases numbered 5, after V lost 3 bases and J lost 9 bases. The germline V gene has CDR1 SGHDT and CDR2 YYEEEE. The CDR3 length is 13 residues. The CDR3 protein is CASSSTGEAIQYF. The CDR3 DNA follows: TGTGCCAGCAGCTCGACAGGGGAAGCCATTCAGTACTTC.

The chain combines TRBV27 with TRBJ2-3; 9 bases map to TRBD2. Germline-derived CDR1 and CDR2 are MNHEY and SMNVEV (reference sequence). This CDR3 spans 15 amino acids. Trimming cost V 3 bases and J 5 bases; bases outside gene matches: 6. The CDR3 DNA sequence: TGTGCCAGCAGTTTTCTGGCGGGGGGGCAAGATACGCAGTATTTT. Translation: CASSFLAGGQDTQYF.